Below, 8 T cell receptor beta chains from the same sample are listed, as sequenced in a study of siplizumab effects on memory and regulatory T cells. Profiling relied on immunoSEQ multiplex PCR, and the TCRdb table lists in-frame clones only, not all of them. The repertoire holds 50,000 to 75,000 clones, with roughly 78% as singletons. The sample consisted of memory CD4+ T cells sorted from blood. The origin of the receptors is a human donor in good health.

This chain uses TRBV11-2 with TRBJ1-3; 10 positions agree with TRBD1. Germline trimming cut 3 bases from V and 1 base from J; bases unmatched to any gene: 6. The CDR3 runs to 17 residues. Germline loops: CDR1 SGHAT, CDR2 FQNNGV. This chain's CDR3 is CASSLVRDRGSGNTIYF. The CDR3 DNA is TGTGCCAGCAGCTTGGTCAGGGACAGGGGTTCTGGAAACACCATATATTTT. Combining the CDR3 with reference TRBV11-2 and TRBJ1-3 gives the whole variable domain EAGVAQSPRYKIIEKRQSVAFWCNPISGHATLYWYQQILGQGPKLLIQFQNNGVVDDSQLPKDRFSAERLKGVDSTLKIQPAKLEDSAVYLCASSLVRDRGSGNTIYFGEGSWLTVV.

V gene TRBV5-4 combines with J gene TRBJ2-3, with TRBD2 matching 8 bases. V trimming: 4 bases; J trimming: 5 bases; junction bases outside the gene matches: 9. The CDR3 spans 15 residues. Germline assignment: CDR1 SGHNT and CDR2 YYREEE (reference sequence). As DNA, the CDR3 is TGTGCCAGCAGCAGCTCCGGGGGGGCAGTAGATACGCAGTATTTT. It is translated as CASSSSGGAVDTQYF.

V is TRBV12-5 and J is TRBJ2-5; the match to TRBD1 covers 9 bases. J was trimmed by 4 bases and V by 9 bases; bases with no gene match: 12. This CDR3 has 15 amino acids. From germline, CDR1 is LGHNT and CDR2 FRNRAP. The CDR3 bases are TGTGCTAGCAGCCAACAGGGGGCGCGTGGAGAGACCCAGTACTTC. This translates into CASSQQGARGETQYF.

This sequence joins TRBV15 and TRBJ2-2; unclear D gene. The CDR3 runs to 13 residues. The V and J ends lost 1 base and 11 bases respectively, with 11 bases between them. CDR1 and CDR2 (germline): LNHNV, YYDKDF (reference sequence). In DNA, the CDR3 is TGTGCCACCAGCAGAGCCTACAAGGAAGAGCTGTTTTTT. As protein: CATSRAYKEELFF.

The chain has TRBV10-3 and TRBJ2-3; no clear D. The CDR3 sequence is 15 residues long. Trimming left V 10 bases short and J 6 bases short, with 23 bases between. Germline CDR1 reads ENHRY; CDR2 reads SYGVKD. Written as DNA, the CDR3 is TGTGCCACCATCGCCCGGGTTATCACTCCGGATACGCAGTATTTT. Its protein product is CATIARVITPDTQYF.

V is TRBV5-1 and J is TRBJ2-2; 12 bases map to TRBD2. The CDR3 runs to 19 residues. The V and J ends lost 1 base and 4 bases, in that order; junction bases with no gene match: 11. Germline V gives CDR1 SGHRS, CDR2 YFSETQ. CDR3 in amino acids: CASSLRTSSGGVSTGELFF. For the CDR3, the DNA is TGCGCCAGCAGCTTGAGAACGTCTAGCGGGGGGGTATCCACCGGGGAGCTGTTTTTT.

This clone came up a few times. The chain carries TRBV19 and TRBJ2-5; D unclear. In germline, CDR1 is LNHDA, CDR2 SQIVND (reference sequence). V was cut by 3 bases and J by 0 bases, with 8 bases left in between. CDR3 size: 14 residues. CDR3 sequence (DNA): TGTGCCAGTAGTATTGGAGAGCACCAAGAGACCCAGTACTTC. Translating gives CASSIGEHQETQYF.

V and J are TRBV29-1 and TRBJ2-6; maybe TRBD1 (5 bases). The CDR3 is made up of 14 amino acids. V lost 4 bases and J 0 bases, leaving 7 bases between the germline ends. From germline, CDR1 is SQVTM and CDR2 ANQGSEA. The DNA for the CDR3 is TGCAGCGTTGGAGACAGCTCTGGGGCCAACGTCCTGACTTTC. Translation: CSVGDSSGANVLTF.